Each of the 31 T cell receptor beta chains below was sequenced from the same sample in a study of T cell responses to AZD1222 COVID-19 vaccine. Sequencing was performed with immunoSEQ multiplex PCR; in TCRdb, only in-frame clones are kept and a portion is missing. This table holds approximately 110,000 clones, approximately 86% found once. The input for sequencing was peripheral blood, taken on day 0 of AZD1222 vaccination. The source is an adult in good health.

The chain uses TRBV11-2 and TRBJ2-1; D not certain. The V and J ends lost 1 base and 5 bases respectively, with 15 bases between them. This CDR3 contains 16 residues. Germline CDR1 SGHAT, CDR2 FQNNGV. The CDR3 DNA is TGTGCCAGCAGCTTAGCGGCCGTACTCGTCCACAATGAGCAGTTCTTC. This encodes CASSLAAVLVHNEQFF.

CDR3 loop: CASSFITGLINEQFF. The CDR3 DNA sequence: TGTGCCAGCAGTTTTATAACGGGACTTATTAATGAGCAGTTCTTC. The V and J genes are TRBV7-8 and TRBJ2-1; TRBD2 might be the D (6 bases). This CDR3 has 15 amino acids. Germline V gives CDR1 SGHVS, CDR2 FQNEAQ. The germline V and J ends were trimmed by 6 bases and 7 bases, with 19 bases remaining between them.

This chain joins TRBV28 and TRBJ2-5; D is possibly TRBD1 (6 bases). The CDR3 has 16 amino acids. V shed 3 bases and J shed 3 bases, with 17 bases lying between them. Germline V gives CDR1 MDHEN, CDR2 SYDVKM. CDR3 sequence reads: CASSLGALTFEETQYF. DNA of the CDR3: TGTGCCAGCAGTTTGGGGGCTTTGACTTTCGAAGAGACCCAGTACTTC.

The rearrangement joins TRBV6-2 or TRBV6-3 to TRBJ2-5, with D possibly being TRBD1 (5 bases). Trimming pared 6 bases from V and 5 bases from J, leaving 22 bases between. The germline gives CDR1 MNHEY, CDR2 SVGEGT. The CDR3 is 16 residues long. This CDR3 reads CASSPQVQLYGETQYF. The CDR3 DNA follows: TGTGCCAGCAGCCCACAGGTCCAGCTATATGGGGAGACCCAGTACTTC.

The chain links TRBV29-1 to TRBJ1-2; no firm D call. Germline assignment: CDR1 SQVTM and CDR2 ANQGSEA. Trimming stripped 6 bases from V and 8 bases from J, with 22 bases between. This CDR3 region has 14 residues. In DNA, the CDR3 is TGCAGCGTCGCCTCTCGCGTAACTACGCGAGGCTACACCTTC. Its protein product is CSVASRVTTRGYTF.

This clone was recorded a few times. The V and J genes are TRBV12-1 and TRBJ1-2. TRBV12-1 is assigned pseudogene status. The CDR3 length is 15 residues. DNA of the CDR3: TGTGCCAGCAGCCCGGTGGTGGAGGGGGACTATGGCTACACCTTC. As protein: CASSPVVEGDYGYTF.

This rearrangement joins TRBV6-2 or TRBV6-3 to TRBJ2-3; weak D call: TRBD1 (6 bases). The germline V gene has CDR1 MNHEY and CDR2 SVGEGT. The CDR3 totals 13 residues. V was pared by 5 bases and J by 6 bases, with 12 bases between. As DNA, the CDR3 is TGTGCCAGCAGTCCACTCCAGGGGGATACGCAGTATTTT. The encoded protein is CASSPLQGDTQYF.

The rearrangement uses TRBV4-2 and TRBJ2-1; 10 bases match TRBD2. Germline V lookup: CDR1 LGHNA, CDR2 YNFKEQ. This CDR3 region has 17 residues. Trimming cost V 1 base and J 11 bases; bases outside gene matches: 14. DNA for the CDR3: TGTGCCAGCAGCCAAGGAGCTCGCCTAGCGGGAGAAGTAAAGCAGTTCTTC. Amino acids: CASSQGARLAGEVKQFF.

The chain recombines TRBV4-3 with TRBJ2-3, with 7 bases that match TRBD2. Per the germline V gene, CDR1 is LGHNA and CDR2 is YSLEER. CDR3 length equals 16 residues. V was pared by 4 bases and J by 4 bases, with 11 bases of the junction left unmatched. CDR3 sequence (DNA): TGCGCCAGCAGCCCCCGTCTGGGAGGGGTGGCAGATACGCAGTATTTT. Translated, it gives CASSPRLGGVADTQYF.

CDR3 region: CASSGGQGRDTQYF. The DNA for the CDR3 is TGTGCCAGTAGTGGGGGACAGGGGAGAGATACGCAGTATTTT. This chain links TRBV19 with TRBJ2-3, with 10 bases that match TRBD1. Trimming cost V 5 bases and J 5 bases; bases outside gene matches: 4. CDR3 length: 14 amino acids. Germline-derived CDR1 and CDR2 are LNHDA and SQIVND (reference sequence).

The chain's CDR3 is CASSLTDIKGAFF. CDR3 nucleotide sequence: TGTGCCAGCAGCTTAACGGATATTAAGGGAGCTTTCTTT. The V call is TRBV7-3, the J call TRBJ1-1; D remains ambiguous. Germline V lookup: CDR1 SGHTA, CDR2 FQGTGA. The CDR3 loop spans 13 amino acids. Trimming took 0 bases from V and 10 from J, leaving 12 bases between them.

The chain links TRBV13 to TRBJ2-1; TRBD2 matches 9 bases. Germline CDR1 reads PRHDT; CDR2 reads FYEKMQ (reference sequence). V gave up 5 bases and J gave up 10 bases; unmatched junction bases: 15. The CDR3 spans 16 residues. The CDR3 loop is CASSLWGAGGPGEQFF. CDR3 in DNA: TGTGCCAGCAGCCTCTGGGGGGCGGGAGGGCCAGGGGAGCAGTTCTTC.

The V call is TRBV19, the J call TRBJ1-5; D remains unclear. This CDR3 spans 14 amino acids. From germline, CDR1 is LNHDA and CDR2 SQIVND (reference sequence). Trimming pared 4 bases from V and 6 bases from J, leaving 13 bases between. CDR3 in DNA: TGTGCCAGTAGTACCCGTGGGGATTTTCAGCCCCAGCATTTT. Translation gives CASSTRGDFQPQHF.

V and J are TRBV13 and TRBJ1-2; D not certain. The V gene lost 4 bases and the J gene lost 6 bases, with 21 bases spanning the gap. This CDR3 is built from 16 residues. Germline V lookup: CDR1 PRHDT, CDR2 FYEKMQ (reference sequence). The CDR3 bases are TGTGCCAGCAGCTCGTCGATCGGGGAAGTCGATAATGGCTACACCTTC. It encodes CASSSSIGEVDNGYTF. Looking up the rest from reference TRBV13 and TRBJ1-2 gives the full variable domain: AAGVIQSPRHLIKEKRETATLKCYPIPRHDTVYWYQQGPGQDPQFLISFYEKMQSDKGSIPDRFSAQQFSDYHSELNMSSLELGDSALYFCASSSSIGEVDNGYTFGSGTRLTVV.

In nucleotides, the CDR3 is TGTGCCAGCAGGCGGGGCAGGGACACTGAAGCTTTCTTT. Protein sequence: CASRRGRDTEAFF. This chain links TRBV6-5 with TRBJ1-1; TRBD1 might be the D (5 bases). CDR3 length: 13 residues. CDR1 is MNHEY and CDR2 is SVGAGI in the germline V gene. The V and J ends lost 6 bases and 3 bases respectively, with 11 bases between them.

The CDR3 protein is CASSDLGAGRGTGELFF. Written as DNA, the CDR3 is TGTGCCAGCAGCGATCTGGGGGCGGGACGGGGCACCGGGGAGCTGTTTTTT. The V gene is TRBV3-1 (or the pseudogene TRBV3-2), the J gene TRBJ2-2, with D possibly called TRBD1 or TRBD2 (6 bases each). The CDR3 consists of 17 residues. Germline CDR1 LGHDT, CDR2 YNNKEL (reference sequence). Trimming took off 5 bases at V and 4 bases at J, with 20 bases between the two ends.

CDR3 nucleotides: TGTGCCAGCAGTTTGACGTTCGAGTTTTCCACTGAAGCTTTCTTT. It codes for CASSLTFEFSTEAFF. The rearrangement links TRBV27 to TRBJ1-1, with D uncertain. V was clipped by 3 bases and J by 4 bases, with 15 bases between them. The germline CDR1 and CDR2 sequences are MNHEY and SMNVEV (reference sequence). This CDR3 has 15 residues.

Regarding this clone: One end of the junction does not line up with germline, which may come from a read error. V is TRBV5-1 and J is TRBJ1-4; possibly TRBD1 for D (6 bases). The germline V gene has CDR1 SGHRS and CDR2 YFSETQ. CDR3 length: 14 residues. The CDR3 DNA follows: TGCGCCAGCTGCTTGGACAGAGCTAATGAAAAACTGTTTTTT. Translated: CASCLDRANEKLFF.

The V call is TRBV6-5, the J call TRBJ1-2; TRBD1 matches 7 bases. Losses at the gene ends were 2 bases for V and 8 bases for J; bases not matched to a gene: 5. The CDR3 extends over 13 amino acids. Germline assignment: CDR1 MNHEY and CDR2 SVGAGI. CDR3 sequence: CASSYEAGGGYTF. The DNA of the CDR3 is TGTGCCAGCAGTTACGAGGCAGGGGGGGGCTACACCTTC.

The chain links TRBV14 to TRBJ1-3; D unclear. The CDR3 spans 13 residues. Germline V CDR1 and CDR2: SGHDN, FVKESK. Trimming took off 2 bases at V and 4 bases at J, with 6 bases between the two ends. CDR3 sequence reads: CASSQIQGNTIYF. DNA of the CDR3: TGTGCCAGCAGCCAAATACAGGGAAACACCATATATTTT.

The chain joins TRBV20-1 to TRBJ1-1; no definite D call. CDR1 is DFQATT, CDR2 SNEGSKA, per germline (reference sequence). The CDR3 loop spans 11 amino acids. The V end lost 3 bases, the J end lost 7 bases, and 9 bases lay between the germline ends. This chain's CDR3 is CSASPGFEAFF. The CDR3 DNA reads TGCAGTGCTAGCCCGGGATTTGAAGCTTTCTTT.

This clone has only a few counts. This chain joins TRBV27 and TRBJ2-2; D uncertain. This CDR3 is built from 13 residues. The germline CDR1 and CDR2 sequences are MNHEY and SMNVEV (reference sequence). Trimming shortened V by 6 bases and J by 1 base, and 6 bases separated the two germline ends. For the CDR3, the DNA is TGTGCCAGCAGAATGATGAACACCGGGGAGCTGTTTTTT. It specifies CASRMMNTGELFF.

This clone has more than one count but fewer than ten. The chain uses TRBV3-1 (or the pseudogene TRBV3-2) and TRBJ2-5, with TRBD1 matching 7 bases. Germline V CDR1 and CDR2: LGHDT, YNNKEL (reference sequence). V was clipped by 4 bases and J by 3 bases; unmatched bases: 8. This CDR3 spans 15 amino acids. The CDR3 sequence: CASSPATDREETQYF. The CDR3 DNA sequence: TGTGCCAGCAGCCCCGCCACAGACAGGGAAGAGACCCAGTACTTC.

The chain joins TRBV18 to TRBJ1-1; no reliable D call. The germline CDR1 and CDR2 sequences are KGHSH and LQKENI. The CDR3 is 14 amino acids. The V end was cut by 3 bases, the J end by 1 base, with 9 bases between. The CDR3 DNA follows: TGTGCCAGCTCACCGTCAAGACAGAACACTGAAGCTTTCTTT. Protein product: CASSPSRQNTEAFF.

The chain combines TRBV6-4 with TRBJ2-1, with 14 bases identical to TRBD2. The V gene end was trimmed by 4 bases and the J gene end by 8 bases; junction bases not matched to a gene: 4. CDR3 length: 15 amino acids. Germline V gene lookup returns CDR1 MRHNA and CDR2 SNTAGT. The CDR3: CASSATSGGAYEQFF. CDR3 coding DNA: TGTGCCAGCAGTGCGACTAGCGGGGGGGCTTATGAGCAGTTCTTC.

The chain recombines TRBV3-1 (or the pseudogene TRBV3-2) with TRBJ1-2; no firm D call. This CDR3 comprises 15 residues. V was trimmed by 1 base and J by 8 bases, leaving 17 bases between them. Germline lookup yields CDR1 LGHDT and CDR2 YNNKEL (reference sequence). CDR3 bases: TGTGCCAGCAGCCAAGTCCACTCTTGGGAGGAGGGCTACACCTTC. Amino acids: CASSQVHSWEEGYTF.

This clone was detected only a few times. The V gene is TRBV6-1, the J gene TRBJ1-2, with unresolved D. V was shortened by 3 bases and J by 5 bases, with 19 bases between the two germline ends. The CDR3 extends over 16 amino acids. Germline assignment: CDR1 MNHNS and CDR2 SASEGT. CDR3 DNA: TGTGCCAGCAGTGACCGGGCCTTAAGCCGGGTATATGGCTACACCTTC. It specifies CASSDRALSRVYGYTF.

The gene calls are TRBV5-6 and TRBJ2-1, with a weak D call TRBD2 (5 bases). Per germline, CDR1 SGHDT and CDR2 YYEEEE. This CDR3 has 16 amino acids. Trimming took 4 bases from V and 4 from J, leaving 18 bases between them. The CDR3 nucleotides are TGTGCCAGCAGCGGCGGAGGCGCGTCCCTTTACAATGAGCAGTTCTTC. Protein sequence: CASSGGGASLYNEQFF.

The genes are TRBV11-2 and TRBJ1-1; 7 bases fit TRBD1. V trimming: 4 bases; J trimming: 5 bases; junction bases outside the gene matches: 4. The CDR3 has 13 amino acids. The germline gives CDR1 SGHAT, CDR2 FQNNGV. The CDR3 spells CASSWGRGTEAFF. DNA of the CDR3: TGTGCCAGCAGCTGGGGCAGGGGGACTGAAGCTTTCTTT.

This chain joins TRBV2 and TRBJ1-5; D not certain. Trimming cost V 3 bases and J 4 bases, with 7 bases left between them. CDR3 size: 13 residues. The V gene's germline CDR1 is SNHLY and CDR2 FYNNEI. CDR3: CASSDGRNQPQHF. The CDR3 coding sequence is TGTGCCAGCAGTGACGGGAGAAATCAGCCCCAGCATTTT.

This clone was seen a few times. This chain uses TRBV11-2 with TRBJ2-7; no definite D call. V lost 1 base to trimming and J lost 5 bases, with 6 bases between them. The V gene's germline CDR1 is SGHAT and CDR2 FQNNGV. The CDR3 covers 12 residues. The CDR3 loop reads CASSLVVDEQYF. The CDR3 DNA is TGTGCCAGCAGCTTAGTTGTAGACGAGCAGTACTTC.